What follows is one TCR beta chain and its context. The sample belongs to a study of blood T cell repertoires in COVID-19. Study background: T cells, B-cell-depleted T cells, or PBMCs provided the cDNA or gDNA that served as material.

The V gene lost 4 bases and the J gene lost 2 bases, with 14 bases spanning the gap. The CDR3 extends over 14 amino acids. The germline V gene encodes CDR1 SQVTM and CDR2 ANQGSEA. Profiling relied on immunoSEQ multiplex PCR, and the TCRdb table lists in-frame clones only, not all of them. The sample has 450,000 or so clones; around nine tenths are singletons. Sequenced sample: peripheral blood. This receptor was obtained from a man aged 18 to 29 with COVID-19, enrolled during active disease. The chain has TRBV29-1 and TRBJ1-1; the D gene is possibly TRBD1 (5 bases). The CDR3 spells CSVGDGAINTEAFF. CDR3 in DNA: TGCAGCGTTGGGGATGGGGCAATTAACACTGAAGCTTTCTTT.